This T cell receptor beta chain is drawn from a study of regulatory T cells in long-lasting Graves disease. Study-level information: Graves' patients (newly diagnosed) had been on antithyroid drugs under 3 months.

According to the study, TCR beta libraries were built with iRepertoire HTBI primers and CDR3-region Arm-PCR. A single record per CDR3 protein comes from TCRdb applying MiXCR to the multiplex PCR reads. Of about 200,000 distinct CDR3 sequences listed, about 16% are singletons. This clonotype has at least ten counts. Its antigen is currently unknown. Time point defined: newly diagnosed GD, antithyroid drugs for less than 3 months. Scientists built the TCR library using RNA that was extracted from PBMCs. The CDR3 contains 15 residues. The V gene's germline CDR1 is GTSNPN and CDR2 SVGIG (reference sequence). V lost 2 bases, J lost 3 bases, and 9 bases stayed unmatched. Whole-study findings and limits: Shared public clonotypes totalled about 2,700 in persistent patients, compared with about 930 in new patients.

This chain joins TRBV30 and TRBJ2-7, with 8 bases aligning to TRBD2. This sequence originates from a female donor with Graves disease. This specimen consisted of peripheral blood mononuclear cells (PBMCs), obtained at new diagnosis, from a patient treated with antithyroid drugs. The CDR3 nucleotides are TGTGCCTGGAGTCCGGGGGGGACACGGAACTACGAGCAGTACTTC. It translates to CAWSPGGTRNYEQYF.